What follows is one T cell receptor beta chain and its context. The sample originates from a study of CD4 and CD8 cells across lung adenocarcinoma regions. Samples came from patients with localized non-small cell lung adenocarcinoma. One entry per CDR3 protein results from TCRdb running MiXCR on the PCR reads. This sample has around 18,000 distinct CDR3 sequences; roughly 51% occur once, and the top ten carry approximately 60%. The TCR originated in a female donor with lung adenocarcinoma. The CD4 and CD8 labels of this study may be unreliable. The sample consisted of CD8+ T cells from the center of a lung tumor.

CDR3: CASSYGGSVINEQFF. The CDR3 DNA reads as TGTGCCAGCAGTTATGGCGGGTCAGTAATAAATGAGCAGTTCTTC. The V gene is TRBV27, the J gene TRBJ2-1; the D gene is possibly TRBD2 (5 bases). V lost 4 bases to trimming and J lost 7 bases, with 17 bases between them. The germline CDR1 and CDR2 sequences are MNHEY and SMNVEV (reference sequence). CDR3 length: 15 residues.